Listed below are T cell receptor beta chains from one sample, sequenced in a study of T cells expressing NK-cell markers. TCRdb re-called the 5' RACE reads and shows each CDR3 protein once, DNA omitted. The table gives about 370,000 distinct CDR3 sequences; the top ten clones make up roughly 10% of it. The sample comprised blood T cells: a sorted CD56 or NKG2C T cell subset, CD4+ or CD8+ T cells, or bulk PBMC T cells (not recorded which). The receptor set was obtained from a woman aged 45-59 years in good health. Both conserved end residues are part of each CDR3.

length: 15; V: TRBV3-1; J: TRBJ1-3; CDR3: CASSQGAGKGNTIYF
length: 13; V: TRBV12-3/TRBV12-4; J: TRBJ2-2; CDR3: CASSRVGSGELFF
length: 13; V: TRBV29-1; J: TRBJ2-1; CDR3: CSVVLAGWNEQFF
length: 12; V: TRBV13; J: TRBJ2-5; CDR3: CASSSPGETQYF
length: 15; V: TRBV6-1; J: TRBJ2-1; CDR3: CASSETSGSFDEQFF
length: 14; V: TRBV14; J: TRBJ2-3; CDR3: CASSQVISVDTQYF
length: 16; V: TRBV6-5; J: TRBJ1-2; CDR3: CASSYSMRDASYGYTF
length: 14; V: TRBV7-6; J: TRBJ2-1; CDR3: CASSPRDNDNEQFF
length: 13; V: TRBV30; J: TRBJ1-6; CDR3: CAWSGGGNSPLHF
length: 14; V: TRBV20-1; J: TRBJ1-4; CDR3: CSAPDIYGGEKLFF
length: 13; V: TRBV2; J: TRBJ1-4; CDR3: CATLRDRAEKLFF
length: 14; V: TRBV12-3/TRBV12-4; J: TRBJ1-6; CDR3: CASSPTGGNSPLHF
length: 16; V: TRBV5-4; J: TRBJ1-6; CDR3: CASSYGQGPNNSPLHF
length: 12; V: TRBV6-5; J: TRBJ2-1; CDR3: CASAKPLGEQFF
length: 15; V: TRBV12-3/TRBV12-4; J: TRBJ2-5; CDR3: CASSLTGLAAGTQYF
length: 16; V: TRBV6-2/TRBV6-3; J: TRBJ2-6; CDR3: CASSWGGGSGANVLTF
length: 15; V: TRBV10-2; J: TRBJ2-1; CDR3: CASSEIGVGGNEQFF
length: 16; V: TRBV6-2/TRBV6-3; J: TRBJ2-1; CDR3: CASSTSAKSSYNEQFF
length: 16; V: TRBV11-2; J: TRBJ2-3; CDR3: CASSLRWTSGRDTQYF
length: 14; V: TRBV5-6; J: TRBJ2-2; CDR3: CASSPRTSAGELFF
length: 11; V: TRBV6-5; J: TRBJ1-3; CDR3: CASSSVNTIYF
length: 15; V: TRBV6-5; J: TRBJ2-3; CDR3: CASSYFGTGLDTQYF